The 7 T cell receptor beta chains given below trace back to one sample, sequenced in a study of blood T cells in healthy people across ages. Primed by a sample-barcoded 5' primer and a J-beta primer mix, a second PCR proceeded for 7 to 11 cycles. In TCRdb, the 5' RACE reads were re-called with MiXCR into one record per CDR3 protein. The repertoire holds more than 600,000 distinct CDR3 sequences, with approximately 25% as singletons. These same data were also listed under a study on T cells of mothers and their children.

The sequenced sample consisted of blood. These receptors all stem from a boy aged 10-17 years in good health.

A word on this clonotype: As the CDR3 is not closed by the conserved phenylalanine or tryptophan, this likely results from a read error. This sequence joins TRBV27 and TRBJ2-5; no definite D call. The J call may be in error: the DNA end matches TRBJ2-7 better. The CDR3 runs 13 residues. Looked up from germline, CDR1 is MNHEY and CDR2 is SMNVEV (reference sequence). The DNA of the CDR3 is TGTGCCAGCAGAACTTCTCCCCTCACCGAGCAGTACCTC. Amino acid sequence: CASRTSPLTEQYL.

This chain joins TRBV20-1 and TRBJ2-3, with 7 bases identical to TRBD1. The germline V gene encodes CDR1 DFQATT and CDR2 SNEGSKA (reference sequence). The junction had 5 bases not matched to a gene; V was cut back by 1 base and J by 1 base. CDR3 length: 15 residues. CDR3 in amino acids: CSARAGQDGTDTQYF. The CDR3 nucleotides read TGCAGTGCTAGAGCCGGACAGGATGGCACAGATACGCAGTATTTT.

This chain joins TRBV4-2 and TRBJ1-5, with a tentative D call TRBD1 (6 bases). The germline CDR1 and CDR2 sequences are LGHNA and YNFKEQ. The CDR3 is made up of 16 amino acids. Trimming pared 0 bases from V and 4 bases from J, leaving 13 bases between. The CDR3 DNA reads as TGTGCCAGCAGCCAAGATTGGGGGGCGCGGAATCAGCCCCAGCATTTT. Amino acid sequence: CASSQDWGARNQPQHF.

This clonotype was seen a few times. The chain is built from TRBV5-1 and TRBJ2-2; no clear D gene. CDR1 is SGHRS and CDR2 is YFSETQ in the germline V gene. The CDR3 covers 17 residues. V lost 0 bases, J lost 3 bases, and 15 bases lay in between. The DNA of the CDR3 is TGCGCCAGCAGCTTGGCCTCACGCGGCGCGGACACCGGGGAGCTGTTTTTT. It codes for CASSLASRGADTGELFF.

In this sample, this clonotype turned up a few times. The chain couples TRBV7-9 to TRBJ2-7, with no clear D. Germline CDR1 SEHNR, CDR2 FQNEAQ (reference sequence). This CDR3 region has 13 residues. The V end lost 5 bases, the J end lost 2 bases, and 10 bases lay between the germline ends. The DNA for the CDR3 is TGTGCCAGCAGCCACCCGGGTGCCTACGAGCAGTACTTC. Protein sequence: CASSHPGAYEQYF.

This clonotype came up a few times. The chain recombines TRBV29-1 with TRBJ2-1; no reliable D call. Germline V lookup: CDR1 SQVTM, CDR2 ANQGSEA. The CDR3 covers 10 residues. The ends were cut back, 5 bases at V and 10 bases at J, with 9 bases in the middle. The DNA of the CDR3 is TGCAGCGTTACCCATGAGGAGCAGTTCTTC. Residues: CSVTHEEQFF.

The genes are TRBV5-1 and TRBJ1-2; D might be TRBD1 (5 bases). This CDR3 contains 14 residues. Germline CDR1 is SGHRS and CDR2 is YFSETQ. V was cut by 0 bases and J by 4 bases, with 10 bases left in between. CDR3 in DNA: TGCGCCAGCAGCTTGGTAGGGGCTTCCTATGGCTACACCTTC. It encodes CASSLVGASYGYTF.